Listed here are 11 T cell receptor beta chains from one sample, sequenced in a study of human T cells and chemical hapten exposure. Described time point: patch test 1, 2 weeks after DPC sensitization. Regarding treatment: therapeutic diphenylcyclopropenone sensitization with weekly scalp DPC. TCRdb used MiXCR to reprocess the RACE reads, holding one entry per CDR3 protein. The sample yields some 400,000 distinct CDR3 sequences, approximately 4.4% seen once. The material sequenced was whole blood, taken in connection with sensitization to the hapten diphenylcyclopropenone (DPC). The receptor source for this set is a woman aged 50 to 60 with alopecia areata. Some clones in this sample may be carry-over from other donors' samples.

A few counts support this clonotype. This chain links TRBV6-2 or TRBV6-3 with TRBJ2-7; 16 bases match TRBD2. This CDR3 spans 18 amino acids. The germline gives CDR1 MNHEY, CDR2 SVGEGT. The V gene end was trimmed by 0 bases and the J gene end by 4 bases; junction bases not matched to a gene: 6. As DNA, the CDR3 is TGTGCCAGCAGTTACTCTCCGGGACTAGCGGGAGGGCCATACGAGCAGTACTTC. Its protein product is CASSYSPGLAGGPYEQYF.

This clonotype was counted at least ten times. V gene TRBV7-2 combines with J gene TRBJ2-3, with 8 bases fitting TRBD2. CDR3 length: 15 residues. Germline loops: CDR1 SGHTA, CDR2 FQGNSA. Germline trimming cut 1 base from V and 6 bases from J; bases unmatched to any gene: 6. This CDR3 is CASSLDGRAWDTQYF. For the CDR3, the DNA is TGTGCCAGCAGCTTAGACGGGAGGGCCTGGGATACGCAGTATTTT.

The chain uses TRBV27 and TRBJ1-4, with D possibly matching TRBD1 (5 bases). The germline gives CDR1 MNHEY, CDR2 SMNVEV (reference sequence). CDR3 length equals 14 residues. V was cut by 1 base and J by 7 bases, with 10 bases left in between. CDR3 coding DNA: TGTGCCAGCAGTTTATGGGGCGACGGTGAAAAACTGTTTTTT. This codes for CASSLWGDGEKLFF.

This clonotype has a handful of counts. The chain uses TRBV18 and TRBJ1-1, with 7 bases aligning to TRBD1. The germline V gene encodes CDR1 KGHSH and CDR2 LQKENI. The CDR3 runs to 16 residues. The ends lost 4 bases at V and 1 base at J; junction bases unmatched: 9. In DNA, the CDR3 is TGTGCCAGCTCACTTACGCCCGGGACAGCGAACACTGAAGCTTTCTTT. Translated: CASSLTPGTANTEAFF.

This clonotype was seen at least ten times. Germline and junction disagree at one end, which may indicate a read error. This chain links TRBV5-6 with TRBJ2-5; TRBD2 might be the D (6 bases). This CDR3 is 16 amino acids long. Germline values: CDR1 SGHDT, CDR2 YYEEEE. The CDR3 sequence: CASSSMTSPDQGTQYF. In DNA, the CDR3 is TGTGCCAGCAGCTCGATGACTAGTCCCGACCAAGGGACCCAGTACTTC.

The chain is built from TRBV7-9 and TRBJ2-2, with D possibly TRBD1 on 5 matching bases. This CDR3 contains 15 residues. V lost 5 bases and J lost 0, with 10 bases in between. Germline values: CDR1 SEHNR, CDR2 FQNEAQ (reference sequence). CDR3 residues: CASSRDSSNTGELFF. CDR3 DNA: TGTGCCAGCAGCCGAGACAGCTCGAACACCGGGGAGCTGTTTTTT.

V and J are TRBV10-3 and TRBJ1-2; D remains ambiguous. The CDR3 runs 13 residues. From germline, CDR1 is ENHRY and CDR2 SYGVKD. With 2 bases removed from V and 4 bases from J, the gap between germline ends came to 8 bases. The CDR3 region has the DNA TGTGCCATCAGTGAGGATGGGGTCTATGGCTACACCTTC. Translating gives CAISEDGVYGYTF.

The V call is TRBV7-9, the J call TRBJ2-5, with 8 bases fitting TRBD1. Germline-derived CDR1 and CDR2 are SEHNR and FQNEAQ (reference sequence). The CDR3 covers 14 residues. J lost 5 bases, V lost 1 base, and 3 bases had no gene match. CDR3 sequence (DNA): TGTGCCAGCAGCTTAGGTGACAGGGGTGAGACCCAGTACTTC. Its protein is CASSLGDRGETQYF.

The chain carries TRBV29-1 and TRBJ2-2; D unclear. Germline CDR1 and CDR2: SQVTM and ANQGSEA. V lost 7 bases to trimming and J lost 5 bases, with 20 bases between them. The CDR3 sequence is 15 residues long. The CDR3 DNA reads TGCAGCGCAGGAGCTAGACCACCCAGAACCGGGGAGCTGTTTTTT. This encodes CSAGARPPRTGELFF.

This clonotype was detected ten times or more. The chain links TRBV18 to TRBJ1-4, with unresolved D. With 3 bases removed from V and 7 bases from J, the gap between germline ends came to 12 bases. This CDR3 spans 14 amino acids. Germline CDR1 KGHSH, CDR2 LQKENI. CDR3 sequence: CASSPQDRGEKLFF. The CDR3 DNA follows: TGTGCCAGCTCACCCCAGGACCGGGGTGAAAAACTGTTTTTT. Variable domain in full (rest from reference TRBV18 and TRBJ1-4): NAGVMQNPRHLVRRRGQEARLRCSPMKGHSHVYWYRQLPEEGLKFMVYLQKENIIDESGMPKERFSAEFPKEGPSILRIQQVVRGDSAAYFCASSPQDRGEKLFFGSGTQLSVL.

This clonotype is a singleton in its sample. The CDR3 region has the DNA TGTGCCAGCTCAGGTCAGAGCTCCTACGAGCAGTACTTC. This translates into CASSGQSSYEQYF. V usage is TRBV18 and J usage is TRBJ2-7; D call uncertain. Germline V lookup: CDR1 KGHSH, CDR2 LQKENI. The CDR3 is 13 amino acids. Trimming removed 5 bases at V and 0 bases at J, with 8 bases between.